A selection of T cell receptor beta chains follows, all from one sample in a study of CD8+ T cells in alopecia areata. Assay used: immunoSEQ multiplex PCR; TCRdb lists only in-frame clones, some missing. The sample shows some 130,000 clones, approximately 49% of them seen only once. The source was CD8+ T cells sorted from blood, collected at week 0. These receptors originate from a human donor with alopecia areata. The CDR3 runs from the conserved cysteine through the conserved F or W. D genes are given only for firm matches. Only part of the rows carry a size: once, few, many, or a class if the clone is expanded.

j_call: TRBJ1-2; clone_size: NA; d_call: NA; v_call: TRBV29-1; cdr3_aa: CSVEDRVSNYGYTF; cdr3_nt: TGCAGCGTTGAAGATCGAGTCAGTAACTATGGCTACACCTTC
j_call: TRBJ1-6; clone_size: NA; d_call: NA; v_call: TRBV5-4; cdr3_aa: CASSLGMDSFDSPLHF; cdr3_nt: TGTGCCAGCAGCTTGGGAATGGACAGTTTTGATTCACCCCTCCACTTT
j_call: TRBJ2-1; clone_size: NA; d_call: NA; v_call: TRBV30; cdr3_aa: CAWSLGPKSEQFF; cdr3_nt: TGTGCCTGGAGTTTGGGGCCCAAGAGTGAGCAGTTCTTC
j_call: TRBJ2-3; clone_size: few; d_call: TRBD2; v_call: TRBV7-9; cdr3_aa: CASSLAGGSADTQYF; cdr3_nt: TGTGCCAGCAGCTTAGCGGGGGGGTCGGCAGATACGCAGTATTTT
j_call: TRBJ2-7; clone_size: NA; d_call: NA; v_call: TRBV7-8; cdr3_aa: CASTTARGVGYEQYF; cdr3_nt: TGTGCCAGCACCACAGCAAGGGGCGTTGGGTACGAGCAGTACTTC
j_call: TRBJ1-5; clone_size: NA; d_call: NA; v_call: TRBV6-6; cdr3_aa: CASSSVYSNQPQHF; cdr3_nt: TGTGCCAGCAGTTCTGTTTATAGCAATCAGCCCCAGCATTTT
j_call: TRBJ1-1; clone_size: NA; d_call: TRBD1; v_call: TRBV27; cdr3_aa: CASSLGTGFTEAFF; cdr3_nt: TGTGCCAGCAGTCTAGGGACAGGGTTCACTGAAGCTTTCTTT
j_call: TRBJ2-5; clone_size: NA; d_call: NA; v_call: TRBV5-1; cdr3_aa: CASSLGHLNRETQYF; cdr3_nt: TGCGCCAGCAGCTTGGGACACCTTAATCGGGAGACCCAGTACTTC
j_call: TRBJ2-5; clone_size: NA; d_call: TRBD2; v_call: TRBV5-6; cdr3_aa: CASSLMLAGGQETQYF; cdr3_nt: TGTGCCAGCAGCTTGATGCTAGCGGGGGGGCAAGAGACCCAGTACTTC
j_call: TRBJ2-7; clone_size: NA; d_call: TRBD1; v_call: TRBV4-2; cdr3_aa: CASSQATTGFIYEQYF; cdr3_nt: TGTGCCAGCAGCCAAGCCACGACAGGGTTCATCTACGAGCAGTACTTC
j_call: TRBJ2-2; clone_size: few; d_call: TRBD2; v_call: TRBV29-1; cdr3_aa: CSVVAGLSTGELFF; cdr3_nt: TGCAGCGTTGTAGCGGGGCTAAGCACCGGGGAGCTGTTTTTT
j_call: TRBJ2-1; clone_size: few; d_call: NA; v_call: TRBV7-9; cdr3_aa: CASSMTAYNEQFF; cdr3_nt: TGTGCCAGCAGCATGACAGCCTACAATGAGCAGTTCTTC
j_call: TRBJ1-6; clone_size: NA; d_call: TRBD1; v_call: TRBV30; cdr3_aa: CAWSGTGSSPLHF; cdr3_nt: TGTGCCTGGAGTGGGACAGGGAGTTCACCCCTCCACTTT
j_call: TRBJ1-1; clone_size: few; d_call: NA; v_call: TRBV6-5; cdr3_aa: CASSTLDGNTEAFF; cdr3_nt: TGTGCCAGCAGTACCCTAGACGGGAACACTGAAGCTTTCTTT
j_call: TRBJ1-3; clone_size: few; d_call: NA; v_call: TRBV27; cdr3_aa: CASSPLGGGNTIYF; cdr3_nt: TGTGCCAGCAGTCCCCTCGGGGGTGGAAACACCATATATTTT
j_call: TRBJ2-1; clone_size: few; d_call: NA; v_call: TRBV6-4; cdr3_aa: CASSDGRPRANEQFF; cdr3_nt: TGTGCCAGCAGTGATGGGAGACCAAGGGCGAATGAGCAGTTCTTC
j_call: TRBJ1-5; clone_size: NA; d_call: TRBD1; v_call: TRBV7-2; cdr3_aa: CASSEGQGRTQHF; cdr3_nt: TGTGCCAGCAGTGAGGGACAGGGGCGGACCCAGCATTTT
j_call: TRBJ2-3; clone_size: many; d_call: TRBD2; v_call: TRBV6-5; cdr3_aa: CASSGTSGGADTQYF; cdr3_nt: TGTGCCAGCAGTGGGACTAGCGGGGGGGCAGATACGCAGTATTTT
j_call: TRBJ2-7; clone_size: NA; d_call: NA; v_call: TRBV27; cdr3_aa: CASSPGIALYEQYF; cdr3_nt: TGTGCCAGCAGTCCGGGAATTGCCCTTTACGAGCAGTACTTC
j_call: TRBJ1-1; clone_size: NA; d_call: NA; v_call: TRBV29-1; cdr3_aa: CSVEASGGVTEAFF; cdr3_nt: TGCAGCGTTGAGGCATCGGGGGGAGTCACTGAAGCTTTCTTT
j_call: TRBJ2-6; clone_size: NA; d_call: NA; v_call: TRBV5-1; cdr3_aa: CASSLSYGANVLTF; cdr3_nt: TGCGCCAGCAGCTTGAGTTATGGGGCCAACGTCCTGACTTTC
j_call: TRBJ1-1; clone_size: few; d_call: NA; v_call: TRBV11-2; cdr3_aa: CASSPGLLGTEAFF; cdr3_nt: TGTGCCAGCAGCCCGGGACTTTTGGGCACTGAAGCTTTCTTT
j_call: TRBJ2-2; clone_size: NA; d_call: NA; v_call: TRBV5-6; cdr3_aa: CASNVGAGELFF; cdr3_nt: TGTGCCAGCAATGTGGGTGCCGGGGAGCTGTTTTTT
j_call: TRBJ2-7; clone_size: NA; d_call: NA; v_call: TRBV4-3; cdr3_aa: CASSQDVAVAYEQYF; cdr3_nt: TGCGCCAGCAGCCAAGACGTGGCAGTTGCCTACGAGCAGTACTTC
j_call: TRBJ2-7; clone_size: NA; d_call: TRBD2; v_call: TRBV27; cdr3_aa: CASSQGLAGVYEQYF; cdr3_nt: TGTGCCAGCAGTCAGGGACTAGCGGGGGTCTACGAGCAGTACTTC
j_call: TRBJ1-3; clone_size: few; d_call: NA; v_call: TRBV13; cdr3_aa: CASSSRQVIGNTIYF; cdr3_nt: TGTGCCAGCAGCTCCCGACAGGTCATTGGAAACACCATATATTTT
j_call: TRBJ2-4; clone_size: NA; d_call: NA; v_call: TRBV5-1; cdr3_aa: CASSQGFDKGAKNIQYF; cdr3_nt: TGCGCCAGCAGCCAAGGATTCGATAAAGGGGCCAAAAACATTCAGTACTTC